This entry lists 25 T cell receptor beta chains sequenced from one sample in a study of T cells in Graves' hyperthyroidism and ophthalmopathy. The CDR3 regions of TCR beta were amplified from RNA transcripts. HTBI primers were employed in a first-round RT-PCR of the TCR CDR3. In TCRdb, the multiplex PCR reads were re-called with MiXCR into one record per CDR3 protein. The sample has approximately 600,000 distinct CDR3 sequences, about 15% seen once; the top ten hold roughly 4.5%. Sequenced material: blood. Receptors originate from a woman aged 40 to 50 with Graves' ophthalmopathy.

This clonotype was seen repeatedly, ten times or more. This CDR3 is CASSTSSGRAKNIQYF. CDR3 DNA: TGTGCCAGCAGTACATCTAGCGGGAGGGCCAAAAACATTCAGTACTTC. V gene TRBV28 combines with J gene TRBJ2-4, with TRBD2 matching over 11 bases. Germline V CDR1 and CDR2: MDHEN, SYDVKM. The trim removed 5 bases at V and 1 base at J, leaving 4 bases unmatched. This CDR3 contains 16 residues.

This clonotype was observed at least ten times. As DNA, the CDR3 is TGTGCCAGCAGCTTGGGGATCCCCAATCAGCCCCAGCATTTT. The encoded protein is CASSLGIPNQPQHF. This sequence joins TRBV7-2 and TRBJ1-5, with D hard to call. This CDR3 has 14 amino acids. Germline assignment: CDR1 SGHTA and CDR2 FQGNSA. V dropped 3 bases and J dropped 3 bases, with 9 bases sitting between them. Filled out from reference TRBV7-2 and TRBJ1-5, the complete variable domain reads GAGVSQSPSNKVTEKGKDVELRCDPISGHTALYWYRQSLGQGLEFLIYFQGNSAPDKSGLPSDRFSAERTGGSVSTLTIQRTQQEDSAVYLCASSLGIPNQPQHFGDGTRLSIL.

This clonotype was recorded a few times. The V and J genes are TRBV11-3 and TRBJ2-5; no clear D gene. Per the germline V gene, CDR1 is SGHNT and CDR2 is YENEEA. The CDR3 extends over 12 amino acids. The V end was cut by 0 bases, the J end by 6 bases, with 5 bases between. The CDR3 nucleotides are TGTGCCAGCAGCTTAGATGAAAAGACCCAGTACTTC. This encodes CASSLDEKTQYF. The full variable domain, with the rest looked up from reference TRBV11-3 and TRBJ2-5, is EAGVVQSPRYKIIEKKQPVAFWCNPISGHNTLYWYLQNLGQGPELLIRYENEEAVDDSQLPKDRFSAERLKGVDSTLKIQPAELGDSAVYLCASSLDEKTQYFGPGTRLLVL.

This clonotype was recorded many times. V gene TRBV29-1 combines with J gene TRBJ2-7, with no clear D. The CDR3 spans 12 residues. Trimming removed 7 bases from V and 0 bases from J, with 10 bases in between. Germline-derived CDR1 and CDR2 are SQVTM and ANQGSEA. The CDR3 region is CSGQTSSYEQYF. The CDR3 coding sequence is TGCAGCGGGCAGACAAGCTCCTACGAGCAGTACTTC.

This clonotype was seen a handful of times. The chain couples TRBV30 to TRBJ2-7; the match to TRBD1 covers 8 bases. The V gene end was trimmed by 1 base and the J gene end by 6 bases; junction bases not matched to a gene: 5. CDR1 and CDR2 from the germline V gene are GTSNPN and SVGIG (reference sequence). The CDR3 runs 13 residues. CDR3 residues: CAWSGATGGEQYF. CDR3 in DNA: TGTGCCTGGAGTGGGGCTACAGGGGGCGAGCAGTACTTC.

The sample holds many counts of this clonotype. This chain uses TRBV29-1 with TRBJ2-7; the match to TRBD1 covers 7 bases. V gave up 3 bases and J gave up 2 bases; unmatched junction bases: 10. Germline V lookup: CDR1 SQVTM, CDR2 ANQGSEA. The CDR3 has 15 residues. The chain's CDR3 is CSVDGHDRETYEQYF. CDR3 bases: TGCAGCGTTGATGGGCACGACAGGGAAACCTACGAGCAGTACTTC.

The chain recombines TRBV6-1 with TRBJ2-5; no clear D gene. V was cut by 6 bases and J by 1 base, with 12 bases left in between. The CDR3 runs to 14 residues. The germline V gene has CDR1 MNHNS and CDR2 SASEGT. In DNA form, the CDR3 reads TGTGCCAGCAGAATAATAGGAATCCAAGAGACCCAGTACTTC. Residues: CASRIIGIQETQYF.

The sample holds a few counts of this clonotype. The rearrangement joins TRBV5-1 to TRBJ1-5; the D gene is possibly TRBD1 (6 bases). Looked up from germline, CDR1 is SGHRS and CDR2 is YFSETQ. V lost 5 bases, J lost 5 bases, and 11 bases lay in between. The CDR3 runs to 13 residues. CDR3 sequence reads: CASRQGRDQPQHF. The CDR3 nucleotides are TGCGCCAGCAGACAGGGAAGAGATCAGCCCCAGCATTTT. Together with reference TRBV5-1 and TRBJ1-5, the CDR3 gives the full variable domain: KAGVTQTPRYLIKTRGQQVTLSCSPISGHRSVSWYQQTPGQGLQFLFEYFSETQRNKGNFPGRFSGRQFSNSRSEMNVSTLELGDSALYLCASRQGRDQPQHFGDGTRLSIL.

This clonotype has ten or more counts. The rearrangement joins TRBV20-1 to TRBJ2-5, with TRBD2 matching 7 bases. CDR1 is DFQATT, CDR2 SNEGSKA, per germline (reference sequence). The CDR3 contains 15 residues. V shed 0 bases, J shed 5 bases, and the junction held 9 bases outside the gene matches. The CDR3 bases are TGCAGTGCTAGAGATGGGCGGGAGAATGGGGAGACCCAGTACTTC. Protein sequence: CSARDGRENGETQYF.

This clonotype was observed a few times. This chain joins TRBV7-2 and TRBJ1-6; 7 bases agree with TRBD1. CDR1 is SGHTA and CDR2 is FQGNSA in the germline V gene. The CDR3 is made up of 12 amino acids. The V segment lost 5 bases and the J segment 14 bases; nucleotides outside the gene matches: 6. CDR3 amino acids: CASSLNRGSLHF. In DNA form, the CDR3 reads TGTGCCAGCAGCCTAAACAGGGGTTCCCTCCACTTT.

This clonotype was seen only once. The rearrangement links TRBV7-9 to TRBJ2-7; 7 positions match TRBD1. Germline assignment: CDR1 SEHNR and CDR2 FQNEAQ (reference sequence). The CDR3 loop spans 15 amino acids. V was clipped by 5 bases and J by 5 bases; unmatched bases: 12. CDR3 amino acids: CASSREGALAHEQYF. The CDR3 nucleotides are TGTGCCAGCAGCCGCGAGGGGGCCCTAGCCCACGAGCAGTACTTC.

This clonotype was detected many times. The chain couples TRBV5-1 to TRBJ1-1; no definite D call. The germline CDR1 and CDR2 sequences are SGHRS and YFSETQ. The CDR3 contains 14 residues. V lost 0 bases and J lost 5, with 11 bases in between. In nucleotides, the CDR3 is TGCGCCAGCAGCTTGGTAGAGTTAAGGACTGAAGCTTTCTTT. Its protein is CASSLVELRTEAFF.

The chain uses TRBV10-2 and TRBJ2-7; 9 positions match TRBD1. CDR1 and CDR2 from the germline V gene are WSHSY and SAAADI. CDR3 length equals 12 residues. V lost 5 bases to trimming and J lost 7 bases; unmatched junction nucleotides: 3. CDR3 amino acids: CASSTGGGEQYF. In DNA form, the CDR3 reads TGCGCCAGCAGTACAGGGGGCGGAGAGCAGTACTTC.

CDR3 in amino acids: CASSDRRNQPQHF. DNA of the CDR3: TGTGCCAGCAGCGACAGGCGTAATCAGCCCCAGCATTTT. The genes are TRBV25-1 and TRBJ1-5, with D possibly matching TRBD1 (6 bases). V lost 6 bases to trimming and J lost 4 bases, with 10 bases between them. CDR1 is MGHDK and CDR2 is SYGVNS in the germline V gene. The CDR3 runs to 13 residues.

J is TRBJ2-3 and V is TRBV6-2 or TRBV6-3, with no clear D. This CDR3 has 13 amino acids. With 0 bases removed from V and 3 bases from J, the gap between germline ends came to 4 bases. Germline V gene sequence: CDR1 MNHEY, CDR2 SVGEGT. CDR3 sequence (DNA): TGTGCCAGCAGTTACTCCGAGACAGATACGCAGTATTTT. Translation: CASSYSETDTQYF.

This clonotype has a count of ten or more. J is TRBJ2-7 and V is TRBV13, with 14 positions matching TRBD2. The CDR3 is 15 amino acids. The ends lost 5 bases at V and 7 bases at J; junction bases unmatched: 7. Germline values: CDR1 PRHDT, CDR2 FYEKMQ (reference sequence). The CDR3 coding sequence is TGTGCCAGCAGCGCGGGAGGACTAGCGGGAGGTGAGCAGTACTTC. This gives the protein CASSAGGLAGGEQYF. Full variable domain (missing parts from reference TRBV13 and TRBJ2-7): AAGVIQSPRHLIKEKRETATLKCYPIPRHDTVYWYQQGPGQDPQFLISFYEKMQSDKGSIPDRFSAQQFSDYHSELNMSSLELGDSALYFCASSAGGLAGGEQYFGPGTRLTVT.

This clonotype appeared a few times. The CDR3, as DNA: TGCGCCAGCAGCTTCACAGGGACCCCCTACGAGCAGTACTTC. This translates into CASSFTGTPYEQYF. This chain connects TRBV5-1 to TRBJ2-7; D possibly corresponds to TRBD1 (6 bases). V lost 2 bases and J 2 bases, leaving 11 bases between the germline ends. Germline V gives CDR1 SGHRS, CDR2 YFSETQ. The CDR3 runs 14 residues. Together with reference TRBV5-1 and TRBJ2-7, the CDR3 gives the full variable domain: KAGVTQTPRYLIKTRGQQVTLSCSPISGHRSVSWYQQTPGQGLQFLFEYFSETQRNKGNFPGRFSGRQFSNSRSEMNVSTLELGDSALYLCASSFTGTPYEQYFGPGTRLTVT.

This clonotype was observed at least ten times. The chain links TRBV6-5 to TRBJ2-5; 9 bases agree with TRBD2. The CDR3 totals 14 residues. V lost 6 bases, J lost 3 bases, and 5 bases stayed unmatched. Germline CDR1 is MNHEY and CDR2 is SVGAGI. This CDR3 reads CASSVLAGKETQYF. Here the CDR3 DNA reads TGTGCCAGCAGCGTACTAGCGGGCAAAGAGACCCAGTACTTC.

Only a few counts were recorded for this clonotype. The rearrangement uses TRBV7-9 and TRBJ2-7, with 10 bases matching TRBD1. Looked up from germline, CDR1 is SEHNR and CDR2 is FQNEAQ (reference sequence). CDR3 length: 15 amino acids. J gave up 6 bases and V 4 bases, and 9 bases lay outside the gene matches. CDR3 nucleotide sequence: TGTGCCAGCAGCTCAACCGGGACAGGGGAGGGCGAGCAGTACTTC. The encoded protein is CASSSTGTGEGEQYF.

This clonotype was recorded only once. This sequence joins TRBV28 and TRBJ1-2; D not certain. Germline V gives CDR1 MDHEN, CDR2 SYDVKM. CDR3 length equals 11 residues. Trimming shortened V by 6 bases and J by 5 bases, and 7 bases separated the two germline ends. In nucleotides, the CDR3 is TGTGCCAGCAGAGACGAATATGGCTACACCTTC. This translates into CASRDEYGYTF.

This clonotype was found a few times. The chain recombines TRBV7-2 with TRBJ2-2; 7 nucleotides line up with TRBD2. Germline values: CDR1 SGHTA, CDR2 FQGNSA. J lost 4 bases, V lost 5 bases, and 7 bases had no gene match. The CDR3 is 15 amino acids. In DNA form, the CDR3 reads TGTGCCAGCAGCCCCCTGGGGAGGGGCACCGGGGAGCTGTTTTTT. Translating it yields CASSPLGRGTGELFF.

This clonotype was found many times. The rearrangement uses TRBV19 and TRBJ2-2; TRBD1 might be the D (5 bases). V was clipped by 6 bases and J by 0 bases, with 11 bases between them. Germline assignment: CDR1 LNHDA and CDR2 SQIVND (reference sequence). This CDR3 contains 15 residues. CDR3 coding DNA: TGTGCCAGTAGATGGGGCGCATCGAACACCGGGGAGCTGTTTTTT. Encoded protein: CASRWGASNTGELFF.

V is TRBV27 and J is TRBJ2-2, with TRBD1 identical over 10 bases. This CDR3 is built from 15 residues. J lost 6 bases, V lost 5 bases, and 6 bases had no gene match. CDR1 is MNHEY and CDR2 is SMNVEV in the germline V gene (reference sequence). The CDR3 protein is CASSDRGRLAGELFF. CDR3 nucleotides: TGTGCCAGCAGTGACAGGGGGCGATTGGCCGGGGAGCTGTTTTTT.

This clonotype came up many times. This chain joins TRBV12-3 or TRBV12-4 and TRBJ1-2; TRBD1 might be the D (5 bases). The V end lost 2 bases, the J end lost 3 bases, and 10 bases lay between the germline ends. The CDR3 has 14 residues. CDR3 in DNA: TGTGCCAGCAGTTTACGTGGGGACTACTATGGCTACACCTTC. Its protein product is CASSLRGDYYGYTF.

This clonotype was detected many times. The chain employs TRBV20-1 and TRBJ2-7; D gene unclear. Germline-derived CDR1 and CDR2 are DFQATT and SNEGSKA (reference sequence). The V end was cut by 4 bases, the J end by 0 bases, with 7 bases between. The CDR3 runs 12 residues. The CDR3 is CSANLRSYEQYF. The CDR3 DNA is TGCAGTGCTAATCTTCGCTCCTACGAGCAGTACTTC.